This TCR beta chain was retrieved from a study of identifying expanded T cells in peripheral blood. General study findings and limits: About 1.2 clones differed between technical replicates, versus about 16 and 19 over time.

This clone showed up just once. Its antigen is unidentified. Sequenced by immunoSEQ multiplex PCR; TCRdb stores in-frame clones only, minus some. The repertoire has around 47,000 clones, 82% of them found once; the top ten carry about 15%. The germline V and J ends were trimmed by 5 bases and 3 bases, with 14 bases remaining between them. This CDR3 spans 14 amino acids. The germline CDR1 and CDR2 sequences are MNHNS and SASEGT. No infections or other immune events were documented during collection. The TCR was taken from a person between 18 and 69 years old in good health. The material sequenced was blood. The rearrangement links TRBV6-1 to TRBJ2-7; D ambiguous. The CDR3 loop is CASSLKVLGYEQYF. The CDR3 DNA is TGTGCCAGCAGTCTAAAGGTTCTGGGCTACGAGCAGTACTTC.